Listed below are T cell receptor beta chains from one sample, sequenced in a study of technical replicates of blood from a few donors. Profiling relied on immunoSEQ multiplex PCR, and the TCRdb table lists in-frame clones only, not all of them. The table has around 60,000 clones, almost 95% seen once. Sample: PBMCs. The receptors here all came from a human donor in good health. Some clones in this sample may be carry-over from other donors' samples. Each CDR3 is given with its conserved first and last residue. The D gene is left open where the match is weak. The listing skips clone size in some rows; elsewhere it reads once, few, many or a size class.

abundance: -; v_gene: TRBV4-2; d_gene: TRBD1; len: 15; j_gene: TRBJ2-7; CDR3aa: CASSQEGQGTYEQYF; CDR3nt: TGTGCCAGCAGCCAAGAGGGACAGGGTACCTACGAGCAGTACTTC
abundance: once; v_gene: TRBV4-2; d_gene: -; len: 17; j_gene: TRBJ1-4; CDR3aa: CASSEGWAVGANEKLFF; CDR3nt: TGTGCCAGCAGCGAGGGATGGGCGGTTGGGGCTAATGAAAAACTGTTTTTT
abundance: -; v_gene: TRBV4-1; d_gene: -; len: 16; j_gene: TRBJ2-7; CDR3aa: CASSHPGQGGSYEQYF; CDR3nt: TGCGCCAGCAGCCACCCCGGGCAGGGTGGCTCCTACGAGCAGTACTTC
abundance: -; v_gene: TRBV5-1; d_gene: -; len: 12; j_gene: TRBJ2-3; CDR3aa: CASSWRPDTQYF; CDR3nt: TGCGCCAGCAGCTGGAGACCGGATACGCAGTATTTT
abundance: -; v_gene: TRBV4-1; d_gene: -; len: 15; j_gene: TRBJ1-1; CDR3aa: CASSPIGGLNTEAFF; CDR3nt: TGCGCCAGCAGCCCAATCGGGGGGCTGAACACTGAAGCTTTCTTT
abundance: -; v_gene: TRBV15; d_gene: -; len: 13; j_gene: TRBJ2-1; CDR3aa: CATSRPKGGEQFF; CDR3nt: TGTGCCACCAGCAGACCCAAGGGGGGGGAGCAGTTCTTC
abundance: -; v_gene: TRBV5-1; d_gene: -; len: 15; j_gene: TRBJ1-3; CDR3aa: CASRRTGSSGNTIYF; CDR3nt: TGCGCCAGCAGGAGAACAGGGTCTTCTGGAAACACCATATATTTT
abundance: once; v_gene: TRBV7-9; d_gene: -; len: 14; j_gene: TRBJ2-7; CDR3aa: CASSLRGGGYEQYF; CDR3nt: TGTGCCAGCAGCTTAAGAGGGGGGGGTTACGAGCAGTACTTC
abundance: -; v_gene: TRBV27; d_gene: -; len: 15; j_gene: TRBJ2-7; CDR3aa: CASSLVGAVHHEQYF; CDR3nt: TGTGCCAGCAGTTTGGTTGGGGCGGTTCATCACGAGCAGTACTTC
abundance: -; v_gene: TRBV11-1; d_gene: -; len: 13; j_gene: TRBJ2-5; CDR3aa: CASSGLVQETQYF; CDR3nt: TGTGCCAGCAGCGGACTCGTCCAAGAGACCCAGTACTTC
abundance: -; v_gene: TRBV11-2; d_gene: TRBD2; len: 15; j_gene: TRBJ2-1; CDR3aa: CASIHSGSPYNEQFF; CDR3nt: TGTGCCAGCATCCATAGCGGGAGTCCCTACAATGAGCAGTTCTTC
abundance: -; v_gene: TRBV19; d_gene: -; len: 11; j_gene: TRBJ1-1; CDR3aa: CARAHNTEAFF; CDR3nt: TGTGCCAGGGCTCATAACACTGAAGCTTTCTTT
abundance: -; v_gene: TRBV5-1; d_gene: TRBD1; len: 14; j_gene: TRBJ1-4; CDR3aa: CASSRTGDYEKLFF; CDR3nt: TGCGCCAGCAGTAGGACAGGGGATTATGAAAAACTGTTTTTT
abundance: -; v_gene: TRBV5-1; d_gene: TRBD2; len: 16; j_gene: TRBJ2-2; CDR3aa: CASSLNGGGNTGELFF; CDR3nt: TGCGCCAGCAGCTTGAACGGCGGGGGGAACACCGGGGAGCTGTTTTTT
abundance: -; v_gene: TRBV5-6; d_gene: TRBD1; len: 15; j_gene: TRBJ2-7; CDR3aa: CASSLEGQGFVEQYF; CDR3nt: TGTGCCAGCAGCTTGGAGGGACAGGGTTTTGTCGAGCAGTACTTC
abundance: once; v_gene: TRBV18; d_gene: TRBD1; len: 15; j_gene: TRBJ2-1; CDR3aa: CASSPRDRASNEQFF; CDR3nt: TGTGCCAGCTCACCAAGGGACAGGGCGTCAAATGAGCAGTTCTTC
abundance: -; v_gene: TRBV2; d_gene: TRBD2; len: 16; j_gene: TRBJ2-2; CDR3aa: CASSELAGVNTGELFF; CDR3nt: TGTGCCAGCAGTGAACTAGCGGGAGTGAACACCGGGGAGCTGTTTTTT
abundance: -; v_gene: TRBV7-3; d_gene: -; len: 15; j_gene: TRBJ2-1; CDR3aa: CASSPFPRRYNEQFF; CDR3nt: TGTGCCAGCAGCCCCTTCCCGAGGCGATACAATGAGCAGTTCTTC
abundance: -; v_gene: TRBV4-1; d_gene: -; len: 16; j_gene: TRBJ2-1; CDR3aa: CASSQDLVFSYNEQFF; CDR3nt: TGCGCCAGCAGCCAAGATCTTGTCTTCTCCTACAATGAGCAGTTCTTC
abundance: -; v_gene: TRBV7-8; d_gene: -; len: 14; j_gene: TRBJ1-4; CDR3aa: CASSQGHSNEKLFF; CDR3nt: TGTGCCAGCAGTCAGGGGCATTCTAATGAAAAACTGTTTTTT
abundance: -; v_gene: TRBV9; d_gene: TRBD1; len: 15; j_gene: TRBJ2-5; CDR3aa: CASSADRGGQETQYF; CDR3nt: TGTGCCAGCAGCGCGGACAGGGGTGGGCAAGAGACCCAGTACTTC
abundance: -; v_gene: TRBV6-5; d_gene: -; len: 14; j_gene: TRBJ1-1; CDR3aa: CASSSPGLNTEAFF; CDR3nt: TGTGCCAGCAGTTCTCCAGGTCTGAACACTGAAGCTTTCTTT
abundance: -; v_gene: TRBV5-1; d_gene: -; len: 15; j_gene: TRBJ2-5; CDR3aa: CASSWSSTHQETQYF; CDR3nt: TGCGCCAGCAGCTGGTCCTCAACACACCAAGAGACCCAGTACTTC
abundance: -; v_gene: TRBV6-6; d_gene: TRBD1; len: 14; j_gene: TRBJ1-3; CDR3aa: CASTRTGSGNTIYF; CDR3nt: TGTGCCAGCACCCGGACAGGGTCTGGAAACACCATATATTTT